This T cell receptor (beta chain) was found in a study of T cell changes during pregnancy in multiple sclerosis. Some clones are missing from TCRdb's copy, which holds only in-frame ones; the method was immunoSEQ multiplex PCR. The table lists about 50,000 clones, around 92% of them singletons. The V end lost 3 bases, the J end lost 7 bases, and 10 bases lay between the germline ends. This CDR3 has 12 residues. The germline V gene has CDR1 SEHNR and CDR2 FQNEAQ (reference sequence). The genes are TRBV7-9 and TRBJ2-7, with D maybe TRBD2 (5 bases). This sequence originates from a female donor with multiple sclerosis, enrolled in a pregnancy study. The sample in question was CD4+ T cells from peripheral blood mononuclear cells, obtained in the third trimester of pregnancy. The CDR3 protein is CASSLTGKEQYF. The CDR3 DNA follows: TGTGCCAGCAGCTTGACGGGGAAGGAGCAGTACTTC.